A selection of T cell receptor beta chains follows, all from one sample in a study of identical twins. MiXCR was run by TCRdb on the 5' RACE reads, yielding one entry per CDR3 protein. Here the sample spans some 230,000 distinct CDR3 sequences, 5% to 7% being singletons. This sample was shared with a second study, whose subject was T cells expressing NK-cell markers.

Sample: CD8+ T cells sorted from blood. These receptors were obtained from a woman aged 18-30 years in good health. CDR3s include the opening cysteine and the closing phenylalanine or tryptophan. The D gene is left open where the match is weak. Clone size, where shown, is once, few, many, or a class for clones that have expanded.

TRBJ2-7,.,.,TRBV12-3/TRBV12-4,CASSLGWDPAYEQYF,TGTGCCAGCAGTTTAGGTTGGGACCCGGCCTACGAGCAGTACTTC
TRBJ2-7,.,.,TRBV20-1,CSARDLRYEQYF,TGCAGTGCTAGAGATCTTCGGTACGAGCAGTACTTC
TRBJ2-7,.,many,TRBV15,CATSGTGTYEQYF,TGTGCCACCAGCGGGACGGGGACCTACGAGCAGTACTTC
TRBJ1-3,.,many,TRBV5-1,CASSLGSSGNTIYF,TGCGCCAGCAGCTTGGGGTCCTCTGGAAACACCATATATTTT
TRBJ2-1,.,many,TRBV13,CASSLPNNEQFF,TGTGCCAGCAGCTTACCCAACAATGAGCAGTTCTTC
TRBJ2-5,TRBD2,few,TRBV4-1,CASSPIAGAPGETQYF,TGCGCCAGCAGCCCCATAGCGGGGGCCCCCGGAGAGACCCAGTACTTC
TRBJ2-7,.,many,TRBV5-1,CASSSTLLYEQYF,TGCGCCAGCAGCTCCACTTTACTTTACGAGCAGTACTTC
TRBJ2-2,.,few,TRBV4-3,CASSQVPGGNTGELFF,TGCGCCAGCAGCCAAGTCCCCGGGGGAAACACCGGGGAGCTGTTTTTT
TRBJ2-3,TRBD2,many,TRBV7-8,CASSSRLAGSTDTQYF,TGTGCCAGCAGCTCGCGACTAGCGGGGAGCACAGATACGCAGTATTTT
TRBJ1-2,.,few,TRBV6-5,CASSYRQGISYTF,TGTGCCAGCAGTTACCGGCAGGGGATAAGCTACACCTTC
TRBJ1-5,TRBD1,many,TRBV12-3/TRBV12-4,CASSDRDSRNQPQHF,TGTGCCAGCAGCGATAGGGACAGCAGGAATCAGCCCCAGCATTTT
TRBJ1-2,TRBD1,.,TRBV6-5,CASFRTGLGYTF,TGTGCCAGCTTTCGGACAGGGTTGGGCTACACCTTC
TRBJ1-1,.,.,TRBV12-5,CASGLVPSTTMNTEAFF,TGTGCTAGTGGTTTGGTACCCTCGACCACCATGAACACTGAAGCTTTCTTT
TRBJ2-3,.,many,TRBV7-7,CASSLAENRRTDTQYF,TGTGCTAGCAGCTTAGCGGAGAACCGGCGCACAGATACGCAGTATTTT
TRBJ2-5,TRBD2,.,TRBV7-9,CASSPPASGGQETQYF,TGTGCCAGCAGCCCCCCCGCTAGCGGGGGCCAAGAGACCCAGTACTTC
TRBJ2-7,.,many,TRBV7-6,CASSSEYEQYF,TGTGCCAGCAGCTCAGAGTACGAGCAGTACTTC
TRBJ2-7,.,few,TRBV4-2,CASSQDSLTDEQYF,TGTGCCAGCAGCCAAGATTCCCTAACGGACGAGCAGTACTTC
TRBJ2-2,.,few,TRBV7-2,CASSLSPGRPNTGELFF,TGTGCCAGCAGCTTATCTCCAGGACGGCCGAACACCGGGGAGCTGTTTTTT
TRBJ2-4,.,.,TRBV7-9,CASRGQFSNIQYF,TGTGCCAGCAGAGGACAGTTCTCAAACATTCAGTACTTC
TRBJ2-7,.,.,TRBV10-3,CAISGETPSGPTYEQYF,TGTGCCATCAGTGGAGAGACCCCAAGTGGCCCCACCTACGAGCAGTACTTC
TRBJ2-1,TRBD1,.,TRBV20-1,CSADRTGAIYEQFF,TGCAGTGCCGATAGGACAGGGGCCATCTATGAGCAGTTCTTC
TRBJ2-5,.,few,TRBV20-1,CSAFSWETQYF,TGCAGTGCTTTTAGCTGGGAGACCCAGTACTTC